This T cell receptor beta chain originates from a study of cytomegalovirus exposure and HLA in healthy donors. Study-wide points: An apparent linkage of common viral pathogens to several of the most significant clusters emerged in a later analysis. For most TCR beta V segments, an earlier analysis put the productive rate at about 90% or about 30% of the time.

PCR used 60 Vbeta primers and 13 Jbeta primers. Assay used: immunoSEQ multiplex PCR; TCRdb lists only in-frame clones, some missing. The top ten hold 7% of the sample, which has 150,000 to 200,000 clones, 65% to 85% seen once. About this clone itself: Its antigen is currently unknown.

Germline V gene sequence: CDR1 LNHNV, CDR2 YYDKDF (reference sequence). V shed 5 bases and J 3 bases; nucleotides not matched to a gene: 12. The CDR3 totals 17 residues. Specimen: PBMCs. This TCR came from a middle-aged woman in good health and CMV-seropositive. The genes are TRBV15 and TRBJ2-7; 11 positions match TRBD1. Written as DNA, the CDR3 is TGTGCCACCAGCCACACTATCGGGACAGGGGGTAGCTACGAGCAGTACTTC. It codes for CATSHTIGTGGSYEQYF.